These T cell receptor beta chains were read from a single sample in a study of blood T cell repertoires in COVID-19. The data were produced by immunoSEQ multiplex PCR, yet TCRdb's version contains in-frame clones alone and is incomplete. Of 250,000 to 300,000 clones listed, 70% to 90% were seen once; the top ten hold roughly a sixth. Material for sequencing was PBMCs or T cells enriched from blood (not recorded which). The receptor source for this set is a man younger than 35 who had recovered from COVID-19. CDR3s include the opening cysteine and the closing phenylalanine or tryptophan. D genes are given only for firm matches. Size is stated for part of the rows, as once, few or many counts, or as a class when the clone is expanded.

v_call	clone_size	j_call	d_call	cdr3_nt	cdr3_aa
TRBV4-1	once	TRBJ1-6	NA	TGCGCCAGCAGCCGATATTCGGGAGATTCCTATAATTCACCCCTCCACTTT	CASSRYSGDSYNSPLHF
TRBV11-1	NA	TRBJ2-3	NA	TGTGCCAGCAGCCCAACTAGCACAGATACGCAGTATTTT	CASSPTSTDTQYF
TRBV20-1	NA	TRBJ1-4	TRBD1	TGCAGTGCTAGTGTAGGACAGGATGAAAAACTGTTTTTT	CSASVGQDEKLFF
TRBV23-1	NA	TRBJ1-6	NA	TGCGCCAGCAGTCAAGGTGGGGGGGCTCGCTCCTATAATTCACCCCTCCACTTT	CASSQGGGARSYNSPLHF
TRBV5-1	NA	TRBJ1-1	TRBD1	TGCGCCAGCAGCTTGGGTACAGGGGCCACAATGAACACTGAAGCTTTCTTT	CASSLGTGATMNTEAFF
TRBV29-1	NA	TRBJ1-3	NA	TGCAGCGCCCCGGACGGCGGGGACGGCACCATATATTTT	CSAPDGGDGTIYF
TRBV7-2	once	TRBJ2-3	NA	TGTGCCAGCAGGGTTGGAGGTTTCATAGATACGCAGTATTTT	CASRVGGFIDTQYF
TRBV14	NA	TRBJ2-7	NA	TGTGCCAGCAGTTCAAACTCCTACGAGCAGTACTTC	CASSSNSYEQYF
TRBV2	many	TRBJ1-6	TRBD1	TGTGCCAGCAGGCGGGACAGTAGATTAGATTCACCCCTCCACTTT	CASRRDSRLDSPLHF
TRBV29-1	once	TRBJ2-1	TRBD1	TGCAGCGTTGCCACAGGGGGCGTTTACAATGAGCAGTTCTTC	CSVATGGVYNEQFF
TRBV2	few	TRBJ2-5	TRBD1	TGTGCCAGCAGTTACCCCGGGACAGGGGGCCGAGAGACCCAGTACTTC	CASSYPGTGGRETQYF
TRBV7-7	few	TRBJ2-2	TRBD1	TGTGCTAGCAGCTCAAACCGGGACAGGGTTAGGAACACCGGGGAGCTGTTTTTT	CASSSNRDRVRNTGELFF
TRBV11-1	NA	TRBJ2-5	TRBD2	TGTGCCAGCAGCTTAGCTGGGACTAGCGGGGGCGAGACCCAGTACTTC	CASSLAGTSGGETQYF
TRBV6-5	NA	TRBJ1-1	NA	TGTGCCAGCAGACCCCATGGGGGGGCTTCTGAAGCTTTCTTT	CASRPHGGASEAFF
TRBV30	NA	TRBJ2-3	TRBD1	TGTGCCGGAAAACCAGGGGACAGCCATACAGATACGCAGTATTTT	CAGKPGDSHTDTQYF
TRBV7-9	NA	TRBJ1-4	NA	TGTGCCAGCAGCCCGGTACAGAGTAATGAAAAACTGTTTTTT	CASSPVQSNEKLFF
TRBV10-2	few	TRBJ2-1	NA	TGCGCCAGCAGTGGGGGCGAACGCTCCTACAATGAGCAGTTCTTC	CASSGGERSYNEQFF
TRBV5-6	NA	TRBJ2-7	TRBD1	TGTGCCAGCAGCTTCCCCGGGACAGGGGGCGCCTACGAGCAGTACTTC	CASSFPGTGGAYEQYF
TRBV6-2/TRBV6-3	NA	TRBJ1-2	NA	TGTGCCAGCAGCCCAACTACCTATGGCTACACCTTC	CASSPTTYGYTF
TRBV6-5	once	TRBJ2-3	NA	TGTGCCAGCAGATTGGGCCTCAGGAATGAGGATACGCAGTATTTT	CASRLGLRNEDTQYF
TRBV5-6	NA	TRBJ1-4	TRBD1	TGTGCCAGCAGCCTAGACAGGGGGAACACTAATGAAAAACTGTTTTTT	CASSLDRGNTNEKLFF
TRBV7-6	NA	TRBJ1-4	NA	TGTGCCAGCAGCTTAGTGCTGGGCGAACTGTTTTTT	CASSLVLGELFF
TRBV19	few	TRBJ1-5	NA	TGTGCCAGTAGTATAGCAGGAAATCAGCCCCAGCATTTT	CASSIAGNQPQHF
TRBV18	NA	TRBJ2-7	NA	TGTGCCAGCTCACCCGGGATAACACCAGGCGAGCAGTACTTC	CASSPGITPGEQYF
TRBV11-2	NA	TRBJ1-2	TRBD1	TGTGCCAGCAGCTTAACGACCCGGGACAGGAGGACTTATGGCTACACCTTC	CASSLTTRDRRTYGYTF
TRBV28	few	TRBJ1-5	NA	TGTGCCAGCAGCGATAGTGGCAATCAGCCCCAGCATTTT	CASSDSGNQPQHF
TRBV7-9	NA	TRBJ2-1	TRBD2	TGTGCCAGCAGCTTAGGGACTAGCCAATCATGGAACTACAATGAGCAGTTCTTC	CASSLGTSQSWNYNEQFF
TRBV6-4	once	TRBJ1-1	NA	TGTGCCAGCAGTGTTCGATATGCGGGGGACACTGAAGCTTTCTTT	CASSVRYAGDTEAFF
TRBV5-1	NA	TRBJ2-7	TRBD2	TGCGCCAGCAGCTTGAGCGCGGGAGTCTACGAGCAGTACTTC	CASSLSAGVYEQYF
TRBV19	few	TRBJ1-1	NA	TGTGCCAGTAGTAGAAGGGGCAGTGGGAACACTGAAGCTTTCTTT	CASSRRGSGNTEAFF
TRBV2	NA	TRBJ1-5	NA	TGTGCCAGCAGTGTGAGTGAAAGCAATCAGCCCCAGCATTTT	CASSVSESNQPQHF
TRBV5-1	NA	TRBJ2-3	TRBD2	TGCGCCAGCAGCCTTAGCGGGGTGGGCACAGATACGCAGTATTTT	CASSLSGVGTDTQYF
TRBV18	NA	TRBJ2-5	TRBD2	TGTGCCAGCTCACCCGTCGGGACTAGCGGACAAGAGACCCAGTACTTC	CASSPVGTSGQETQYF
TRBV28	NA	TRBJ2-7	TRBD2	TGTGCCAGCAGGACTCTAGCGGGAGTCGCCTACGAGCAGTACTTC	CASRTLAGVAYEQYF
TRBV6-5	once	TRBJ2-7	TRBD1	TGTGCCAGCAGTTCCCCCGGGACAGGGTGTGTCTTC	CASSSPGTGCVF
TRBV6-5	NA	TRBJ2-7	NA	TGTGCCAGCAGTTCGACTCCTGATACCTACGAGCAGTACTTC	CASSSTPDTYEQYF
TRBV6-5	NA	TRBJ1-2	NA	TGTGCCAGCAGACGCCGCCAGGGCGCCTATGGCTACACCTTC	CASRRRQGAYGYTF
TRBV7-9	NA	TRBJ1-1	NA	TGTGCCAGCAGCTTAGAAGGGGGAACTGAAGCTTTCTTT	CASSLEGGTEAFF
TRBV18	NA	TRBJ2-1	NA	TGTGCCAGCTCACCACGGGCAGGGCTTAGCGGCGGGCAGTTCTTC	CASSPRAGLSGGQFF
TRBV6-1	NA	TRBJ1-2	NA	TGTGCCAGCAGTGAAGAGGCAGGGCAAAACTATGGCTACACCTTC	CASSEEAGQNYGYTF
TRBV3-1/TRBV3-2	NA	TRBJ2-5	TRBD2	TGTGCCAGCAGCCGGACTAGCGGGAGAGAGACCCAGTACTTC	CASSRTSGRETQYF
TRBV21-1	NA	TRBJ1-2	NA	TGTGCCAGCGCTTTTCTACGACAGGGGACTCACTATGGCTACACCTTC	CASAFLRQGTHYGYTF
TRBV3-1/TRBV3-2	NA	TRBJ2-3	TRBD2	TGTGCCAGCAGCCAAGGATATAGCGGGAGAACAGATACGCAGTATTTT	CASSQGYSGRTDTQYF
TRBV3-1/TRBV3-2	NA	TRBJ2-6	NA	TGTGCCAGCAGCCGAGGAGGACGATCTGGGGCCAACGTCCTGACTTTC	CASSRGGRSGANVLTF
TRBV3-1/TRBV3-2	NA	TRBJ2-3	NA	TGTGCCAGCAGCCAAGAGCGTCGGTCGACAGATACGCAGTATTTT	CASSQERRSTDTQYF
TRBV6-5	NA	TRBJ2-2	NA	TGTGCCAGCACCCTCAGGGGCACCGGGGAGCTGTTTTTT	CASTLRGTGELFF
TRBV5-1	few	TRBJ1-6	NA	TGCGCCAGCAGCTTGGCCAGTCGGGGAGGGAATTCACCCCTCCACTTT	CASSLASRGGNSPLHF
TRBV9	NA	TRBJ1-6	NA	TGTGCCAGCAGCGAGACAGGCTTCTCTAATTCACCCCTCCACTTT	CASSETGFSNSPLHF
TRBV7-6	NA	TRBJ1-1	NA	TGTGCCAGCAGCCCCCTCGGGGGAACTGAAGCTTTCTTT	CASSPLGGTEAFF
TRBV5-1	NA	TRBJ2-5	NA	TGCGCCAGCAGCTTATCATCAGGGGCCGAGACCCAGTACTTC	CASSLSSGAETQYF
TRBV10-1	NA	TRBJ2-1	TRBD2	TGCGCCAGCAGTGAAAGTCCCCTAGCGGGAGGAGTTGTCAATGAGCAGTTCTTC	CASSESPLAGGVVNEQFF
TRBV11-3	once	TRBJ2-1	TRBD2	TGTGCCAGCAGCTCTTTAGCGGGAGACTACAATGAGCAGTTCTTC	CASSSLAGDYNEQFF
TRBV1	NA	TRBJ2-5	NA	TGCACCAGCAGCCAAGAGGCAGAGGATGAGGAAGTCGAGACCCAGTACTTC	CTSSQEAEDEEVETQYF
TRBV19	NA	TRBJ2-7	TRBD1	TGTGCCAGTAGTGTGGGGACAGGGGATACCTACGAGCAGTACTTC	CASSVGTGDTYEQYF
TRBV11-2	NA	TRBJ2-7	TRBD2	TGTGCCAGCAGCTTTAGGCTAGCGGGGGGCGACTCCTACGAGCAGTACTTC	CASSFRLAGGDSYEQYF